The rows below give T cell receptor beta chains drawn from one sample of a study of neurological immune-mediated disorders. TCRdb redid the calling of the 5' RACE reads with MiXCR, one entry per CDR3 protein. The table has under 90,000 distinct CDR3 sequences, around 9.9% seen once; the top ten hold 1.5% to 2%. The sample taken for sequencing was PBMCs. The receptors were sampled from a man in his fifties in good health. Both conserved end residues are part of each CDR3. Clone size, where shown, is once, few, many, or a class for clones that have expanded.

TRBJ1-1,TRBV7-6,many,CASSLSSLMEGTEAFF
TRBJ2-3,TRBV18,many,CASSTGGAGTDTQYF
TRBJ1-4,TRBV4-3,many,CASSQGLTGTGNEKLFF
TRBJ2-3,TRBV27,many,CASSLEVGGLNNTQYF
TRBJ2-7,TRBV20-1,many,CSARDPGGRTYEQYF
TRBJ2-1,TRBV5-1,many,CASSASVTSGNYNEQFF
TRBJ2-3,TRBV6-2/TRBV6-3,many,CASSSYGLALSTDTQYF
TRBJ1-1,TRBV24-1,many,CATSAKPGQKDTEAFF
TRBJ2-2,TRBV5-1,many,CASSHRDYSNTGELFF
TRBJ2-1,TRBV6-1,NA,CASSGGQGTSEQFF
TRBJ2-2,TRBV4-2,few,CASSQERGSTGELFF
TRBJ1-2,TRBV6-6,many,CASSSQGYGYTF
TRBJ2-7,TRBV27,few,CASSFGREYEQYF
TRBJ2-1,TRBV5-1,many,CASSLGGGPGSYNEQFF
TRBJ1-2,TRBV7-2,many,CASSPGRSNYGYTF